Sequencing of this T cell receptor beta chain was carried out in a study of blood T cells in healthy people across ages. Next came a second PCR, run for about 6 to 11 cycles, which used a sample-barcoded 5' primer along with a J-beta primer mix. From the 5' RACE reads, TCRdb called clonotypes with MiXCR, one entry per CDR3 protein. The sample lists 1.5 million to 2 million distinct CDR3 sequences, roughly 28% occurring once. The CDR3 spans 18 residues. The trim removed 5 bases at V and 2 bases at J, leaving 14 bases unmatched. Germline V gives CDR1 SGHVS, CDR2 FNYEAQ. This clonotype was detected only a few times.

This clonotype was obtained from a woman in her 30s in good health. Sequencing was performed on blood. The genes are TRBV7-6 and TRBJ2-7, with 11 bases lining up with TRBD2. The CDR3 loop is CASSPGTSGRIGTYEQYF. CDR3 nucleotide sequence: TGTGCCAGCAGCCCCGGCACTAGCGGGAGAATAGGGACCTACGAGCAGTACTTC.